Sequencing of this TCR beta chain was carried out in a study of cytomegalovirus exposure and HLA in healthy donors (dated by TCRdb to about 2017). At the level of the whole study: In an earlier analysis of some 550 of the donors, around 300 Gb of sequence data and approximately 120 million unique TCR beta sequences from about 179 million T cells were reported. The study used immunosequencing to profile the T cell repertoires of under 700 subjects and linked those repertoires to cytomegalovirus serostatus. About 5 DR-DQ haplotypes were handled as single units for association and clustering, since linkage in the cohort was strong. Rather than using new phenotypic data, the later analysis identified candidate immune exposures from TCR beta sequences and from how often those sequences occurred across donors. All discovery cohort repertoires had been generated on a single sequencing platform. Among 350 to 400 genotyped donors of the cohort, an average of about 240,000 unique TCR beta nucleotide sequences were sequenced per donor, roughly 20% of them non-productive. Around 330 gigabases of sequencing data and tens of millions of unique TCR sequences made up an early release that covered about 640 HLA-typed donors. High-throughput TCR immunosequencing, statistical association of individual TCRs with disease status, and machine learning were combined to predict cytomegalovirus infection status. Along with the roughly 610-subject first cohort, a separate validation cohort of over a hundred different subjects was used. Of the approximately 400 genotyped donors, about 80% fell in the genetic ancestry cluster associated with self-reported Caucasian donors. The study aimed to test whether cataloging public T cell receptors could reveal signatures of past pathogen exposure. The number of donors typed differed by locus, with roughly 620-640 for A, B, C, DRB1 and DQB1, more than 500 for DQA1, 600 to 610 for DPA1, and under 490 for DPB1. In a later genetic analysis, genome-wide SNP genotypes for about 65% of the roughly 670 donors were used, and that subset was treated as a discovery cohort. Both class I and class II loci were covered by HLA typing, at four-digit resolution. Alongside the repertoire data, information on donor age, sex, ethnicity and CMV serostatus was compiled. An earlier analysis of about 620 of the donors applied high-throughput TCR beta sequencing to assess whether each TCR beta V gene segment acted as functional or pseudogenic. A later analysis re-analyzed previously published TCR beta repertoires from 666 donors and added high-resolution HLA genotyping to study TCR occurrence patterns. The paper's findings and limits, for the study overall: Because counts were too low, about 18 rarely observed V segments, including chromosome 9 orphons, were excluded from the earlier analysis of around 640 of the donors. In the study, around 160 TCR beta chains were listed as associated with cytomegalovirus. A later analysis found that HLA-associated TCR beta chains were more clonally expanded and had lower generation probabilities than equally common non-associated chains. Most TCR sequences were observed very rarely across donors, whereas some public TCRs were present in many individuals. Sequencing depth was assumed to be roughly uniform across donors in the presence/absence analyses, though that assumption may not hold. When HLA alleles, especially DR and DQ, strongly co-occurred, attributing TCR associations to individual alleles was difficult. An association between a missense DCLRE1C variant and V-gene and J-gene trimming of TCR beta chains was found in a later genetic analysis and replicated in an independent cohort. HLA typing was unavailable for some donors at each locus, so association tests used only the typed subset. A group of highly shared sequence variants was considered likely to be a technical artifact of the sequencing pipeline. This cohort had only TCR beta chains sequenced, and the lack of alpha or paired-chain data limited which features could be detected. Cytomegalovirus status was reported to be diagnosed by the classifier with high specificity and sensitivity in both the original and validation cohorts. A further reported finding was that TCR beta sequences accurately predicted the HLA-A and HLA-B alleles for most subjects in the first cohort. A later analysis found that most CMV-associated TCR beta chains appeared HLA-restricted, with HLA associations seemingly driven largely by CMV exposure. Some IMGT-functional V segments, including TRBV6-2 and TRBV6-3, could not be told apart with the 87-base-pair reads, so those segments were excluded. An earlier analysis of 587 of the donors showed that most TCR beta V segments appeared in productive rearrangements either about 87% or about 30% of the time, which broadly matched IMGT annotations. A later analysis found that TCR association rates varied across HLA loci, with DRB1 alleles showing the most associated TCRs and HLA-C alleles the fewest. For the cohort, immune exposure information was limited to CMV serostatus. In a later analysis, several top co-occurrence clusters were reported to appear linked to parvovirus B19, influenza, CMV and Epstein-Barr virus. According to a later genetic analysis, donors in an Asian-associated ancestry cluster had fewer N-insertions in productive TCRs than the approximately 670-donor mean. According to the authors, the approach could potentially be generalized to other disease states and immunological phenotypes. Correlated functional status among segregating V segments might reflect linkage disequilibrium, but an unknown experimental factor could not be ruled out. In a later analysis, some 17,000 TCR beta sequences were associated with specific HLA alleles at a false discovery rate of 0.05. Three of the identified cytomegalovirus-associated TCR beta chains were confirmed in vitro to be specific for cytomegalovirus antigens.

The library was produced with the immunoSEQ multiplex PCR assay. For the multiplex PCR, a mixture combining 60 forward primers for TCR Vbeta segments and 13 reverse primers for TCR Jbeta segments was used. The CDR3 region of rearranged TCR beta genes was amplified from genomic DNA by a multiplex PCR assay. The amplified TCR beta libraries were sequenced on the Illumina HiSeq System as 87-base-pair reads. As for how the authors treated the data: Across the roughly 640 repertoires, a later analysis counted about 81 million unique TCR beta chains, approximately 10 million of which were shared by at least two donors. Raw reads were error-corrected and collapsed into unique sequences by a nearest-neighbor algorithm in which closely related sequences were merged to remove PCR and sequencing errors. Alignment of CDR3 sequences to IMGT reference sequences was used to assign V, D and J gene segments. Each retained sequence needed at least a six-nucleotide match to both a V gene segment and a J gene segment. Rearrangements were classified as productive when the CDR3 lacked stop codons and remained in frame with V and J, and all other rearrangements were classified as non-productive. CDR3 was defined by IMGT convention, running from the second conserved V-encoded cysteine to the conserved J-encoded phenylalanine. In an earlier analysis of 500 to 650 of the donors, sequences lacking an unambiguous match to a single V gene segment were excluded. An earlier analysis of several hundred of the donors called V segments functional above 56.7% productive rearrangements and segregating when the between-donor standard deviation exceeded 5%. A statistical classification framework was built for diagnosing cytomegalovirus status from the catalog of TCR beta chain sequences. In a later analysis, V and J genes were assigned by comparing TCR nucleotide sequences against IMGT/GENE-DB human TR gene sequences. Using the TCRdist pipeline, a later analysis assigned CDR3 sequences along with most-parsimonious VDJ recombination scenarios. In a later analysis, each TCR beta chain was defined by its CDR3 amino acid sequence together with its V-gene family, and reads without a unique V-gene family were excluded. As a way to deal with suspected cross-contamination and a sequencing artifact, a later analysis dropped 640 or so nucleotide sequences that were highly shared and had low generation probability. In a later analysis, a clonal expansion index was calculated for each public chain from normalized within-repertoire ranks of inferred template counts. In a later analysis, generation probabilities were computed using a VDJ recombination model fitted to out-of-frame rearrangements, and the results were checked against IGoR. In a later analysis, TCR-TCR, TCR-HLA and TCR-CMV co-occurrence was scored with hypergeometric tests, and a repertoire-size bias correction was applied to TCR pairs. To estimate false discovery rates, a later analysis permuted the HLA or CMV assignments 20 times. A later analysis grouped co-occurring TCRs with DBSCAN, adding TCRdist sequence similarity when clustering within HLA-allele-positive subsets. Repertoires with fewer than 30,000 or more than 120,000 public chains were left out of co-occurrence clustering, as were four to six repertoires with anomalous nucleotide sharing. TCRdb carries this immuneACCESS record with in-frame sequences only. Its versions omit some clonotypes, under half of them owing to an unresolved V gene in the studies checked, with the rest unexplained. The V and J calls and clone size are taken from that table; D and trimming were inferred from the DNA. The sample yields roughly 150,000 clones; approximately 81% were counted once. The ten largest clones represent around 2.5% of the sample.

Worth noting for this clone: Which antigen it targets is not known. The sample holds no much larger clone one base away, and base qualities are not on file. The same CDR3 is also encoded by other DNA sequences in this sample.

CDR3 length: 14 amino acids, cysteine to phenylalanine. The kept DNA is CDR3 alone, 42 bases in frame from the first base. The junction shows trimming of 0 bases on V and 1 base on J, plus 6 bases between the germline ends. CDR1 and CDR2 (MGHRA, YSYEKL) derive from the germline V gene. In total, 500 to 700 healthy bone marrow donors made up the cohort. At the time of sampling, every cohort member was nominally healthy, though immune exposures that went unrecorded were likely present. The donor was CMV seronegative and belonged to the group of 352 seronegative cohort members. Each donor provided a peripheral blood sample, and peripheral blood mononuclear cells were used for TCR beta sequencing. Genomic DNA was extracted from the blood cell samples with the Qiagen DNeasy Blood Extraction Kit.

Sequences were obtained from PBMCs. The chain couples TRBV4-1 to TRBJ1-2; TRBD1 is a weak D gene call, 6 bases matching. The clonotype comes from a female donor in good health and CMV-seronegative. The CDR3 corresponds to CASSQEQGNYGYTF. The nucleotide sequence reads TGCGCCAGCAGCCAAGAACAGGGTAACTATGGCTACACCTTC.